These 15 T cell receptor beta chains share one sample of origin, sequenced in a study of T-cell memory formation after mild COVID-19. Each CDR3 protein is one row after TCRdb ran MiXCR on the 5' RACE reads. The table shows fewer than 150,000 distinct CDR3 sequences, with about a sixth occurring only once. Sequencing was performed on PBMCs or a T cell subset sorted from them (not recorded which). These receptor sequences come from a man younger than 35 who had mild COVID-19 (a few samples of this study predate the infection). Cell type and time point are not known.

This clonotype occurred many times. The V call is TRBV6-5, the J call TRBJ2-5; 10 bases agree with TRBD2. Germline loops: CDR1 MNHEY, CDR2 SVGAGI. The V and J ends lost 6 bases and 0 bases, in that order; junction bases with no gene match: 7. This CDR3 contains 16 residues. CDR3 DNA sequence: TGTGCCAGCAGCTCGTATAGCGGGAGGCACCAAGAGACCCAGTACTTC. It is translated as CASSSYSGRHQETQYF.

The V and J genes are TRBV5-4 and TRBJ2-7; 9 nucleotides agree with TRBD2. The ends lost 2 bases at V and 2 bases at J; junction bases unmatched: 2. Germline V gene sequence: CDR1 SGHNT, CDR2 YYREEE (reference sequence). This CDR3 region has 14 residues. The CDR3 nucleotides are TGTGCCAGCAGCTTAAGCGGGGGGCCCTACGAGCAGTACTTC. Translation: CASSLSGGPYEQYF.

In this sample, this clonotype turned up many times. The rearrangement joins TRBV5-1 to TRBJ2-3, with D perhaps TRBD1 (5 bases). Trimming stripped 1 base from V and 5 bases from J, with 8 bases between. This CDR3 region has 13 residues. Germline V gene data show CDR1 as SGHRS and CDR2 as YFSETQ. The CDR3 bases are TGCGCCAGCAGCTTGTGGGGCAGAGATACGCAGTATTTT. Translating gives CASSLWGRDTQYF.

This clonotype came up many times. The chain links TRBV20-1 to TRBJ1-2; 11 nucleotides align to TRBD1. The trim removed 0 bases at V and 8 bases at J, leaving 5 bases unmatched. CDR3 length: 14 residues. Germline-derived CDR1 and CDR2 are DFQATT and SNEGSKA (reference sequence). This CDR3 is CSARDQGQGEGYTF. The CDR3 bases are TGCAGTGCTAGAGATCAGGGACAGGGGGAAGGCTACACCTTC.

In this sample, this clonotype turned up a few times. V gene TRBV7-9 combines with J gene TRBJ2-1; tentatively, D is TRBD1 (5 bases). Deletions cut 11 bases from V and 3 bases from J, with 29 bases between. Germline V gene lookup returns CDR1 SEHNR and CDR2 FQNEAQ (reference sequence). The CDR3 runs 18 residues. Here the CDR3 reads CAPRSGRVPEFNYNEQFF. The CDR3 coding sequence is TGTGCCCCACGATCGGGCAGGGTCCCCGAATTTAACTACAATGAGCAGTTCTTC.

The chain links TRBV12-3 or TRBV12-4 to TRBJ2-2, with 7 positions matching TRBD1. This CDR3 is built from 13 residues. J gave up 8 bases and V 5 bases, and 5 bases lay outside the gene matches. In nucleotides, the CDR3 is TGTGCCAGCAGTGACAGGGTCAGGGGGGAGCTGTTTTTT. The encoded protein is CASSDRVRGELFF.

This clonotype was counted a few times. The chain uses TRBV11-2 and TRBJ2-5; D is possibly TRBD1 (5 bases). The CDR3 loop spans 14 amino acids. V was cut by 3 bases and J by 2 bases, with 10 bases left in between. Germline CDR1 reads SGHAT; CDR2 reads FQNNGV. This chain's CDR3 is CASSFGAIQETQYF. CDR3 coding DNA: TGTGCCAGCAGCTTTGGGGCTATTCAAGAGACCCAGTACTTC.

The V call is TRBV15, the J call TRBJ2-5; D is ambiguous. This CDR3 spans 14 amino acids. The germline V gene has CDR1 LNHNV and CDR2 YYDKDF (reference sequence). V dropped 5 bases and J dropped 3 bases, with 13 bases sitting between them. CDR3 coding DNA: TGTGCCACCAGCTCACAGATGACAAAAGAGACCCAGTACTTC. This gives the protein CATSSQMTKETQYF.

This clonotype was seen a few times. The chain recombines TRBV6-5 with TRBJ2-1; D unresolved. Germline lookup yields CDR1 MNHEY and CDR2 SVGAGI. The V end lost 3 bases, the J end lost 12 bases, and 9 bases lay between the germline ends. This CDR3 spans 11 amino acids. The CDR3 DNA reads as TGTGCCAGCAGTTATATGAGCGCGCAGTTCTTC. Protein product: CASSYMSAQFF.

This clonotype was seen only a few times. The V call is TRBV20-1, the J call TRBJ1-6, with D perhaps TRBD1 (6 bases). CDR3 size: 14 residues. With 5 bases removed from V and 10 bases from J, the gap between germline ends came to 18 bases. Germline assignment: CDR1 DFQATT and CDR2 SNEGSKA (reference sequence). CDR3 residues: CSAGGQNSGSPLHF. CDR3 bases: TGCAGTGCTGGAGGACAGAATTCTGGGTCACCCCTCCACTTT.

This clonotype was seen ten or more times. This chain uses TRBV5-1 with TRBJ1-4; D unclear. CDR1 SGHRS and CDR2 YFSETQ come from the germline V gene. CDR3 length: 17 amino acids. The V gene lost 0 bases and the J gene lost 8 bases, with 20 bases spanning the gap. For the CDR3, the DNA is TGCGCCAGCAGCTTGGGTATCTCGACGGCTCCCGGGGAAAAACTGTTTTTT. Amino acids: CASSLGISTAPGEKLFF.

V is TRBV7-8 and J is TRBJ2-7; 7 bases agree with TRBD2. Germline values: CDR1 SGHVS, CDR2 FQNEAQ. The CDR3 totals 14 residues. Trimming at V came to 5 bases and at J to 3 bases, leaving 7 bases not matched to a gene. The CDR3 nucleotides are TGTGCCAGCAGCAAACGGGGGGAGCACTACGAGCAGTACTTC. It yields the protein CASSKRGEHYEQYF.

As to this clonotype: Germline and junction disagree at one end, which may indicate a read error. This chain connects TRBV7-2 to TRBJ1-1; the match to TRBD1 covers 9 bases. CDR3 size: 17 residues. From germline, CDR1 is SGHTA and CDR2 FQGNSA. This CDR3 is CASSTFPGQGMNTEVFF. The CDR3 DNA follows: TGTGCCAGCAGCACCTTTCCGGGACAGGGAATGAACACTGAAGTTTTCTTT.

This chain connects TRBV3-1 to TRBJ1-2; 9 nucleotides line up with TRBD1. The CDR3 loop spans 14 amino acids. V was pared by 6 bases and J by 4 bases, with 6 bases of the junction left unmatched. CDR1 is LGHDT and CDR2 is YNNKEL in the germline V gene (reference sequence). CDR3 nucleotide sequence: TGTGCCAGCAGTCACAGGGGGCGCGTCTATGGCTACACCTTC. Its protein is CASSHRGRVYGYTF.

The chain combines TRBV12-3 or TRBV12-4 with TRBJ2-2, with TRBD2 matching 7 bases. This CDR3 contains 15 residues. V dropped 6 bases and J dropped 2; count of bases not matched to a gene: 6. CDR3 nucleotides: TGTGCCAGCAGGGGGGGGACGATCAACACCGGGGAGCTGTTTTTT. It specifies CASRGGTINTGELFF.